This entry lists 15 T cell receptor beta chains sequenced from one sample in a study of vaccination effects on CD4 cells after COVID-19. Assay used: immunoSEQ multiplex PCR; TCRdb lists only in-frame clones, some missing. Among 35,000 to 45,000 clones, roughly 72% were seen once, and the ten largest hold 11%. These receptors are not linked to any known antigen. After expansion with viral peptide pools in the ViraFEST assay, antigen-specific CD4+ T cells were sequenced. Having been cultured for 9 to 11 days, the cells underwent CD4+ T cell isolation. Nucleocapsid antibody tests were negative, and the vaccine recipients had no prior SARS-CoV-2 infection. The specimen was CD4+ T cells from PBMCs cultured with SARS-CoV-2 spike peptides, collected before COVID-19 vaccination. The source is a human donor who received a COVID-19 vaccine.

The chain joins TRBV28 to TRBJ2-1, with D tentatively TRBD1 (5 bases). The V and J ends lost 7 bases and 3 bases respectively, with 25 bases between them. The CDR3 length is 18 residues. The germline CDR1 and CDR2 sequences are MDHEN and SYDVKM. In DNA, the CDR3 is TGTGCCAGCATCCTAGTAAGGGGCCGACGGTTCCACTACAATGAGCAGTTCTTC. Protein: CASILVRGRRFHYNEQFF.

The CDR3 protein is CASTRLAGGRDKFNEQFF. The DNA for the CDR3 is TGTGCCAGCACCAGACTAGCGGGGGGGCGGGACAAATTCAATGAGCAGTTCTTC. V and J are TRBV27 and TRBJ2-1, with 14 nucleotides matching TRBD2. The CDR3 loop spans 18 amino acids. Germline loops: CDR1 MNHEY, CDR2 SMNVEV (reference sequence). Germline trimming cut 7 bases from V and 6 bases from J; bases unmatched to any gene: 14.

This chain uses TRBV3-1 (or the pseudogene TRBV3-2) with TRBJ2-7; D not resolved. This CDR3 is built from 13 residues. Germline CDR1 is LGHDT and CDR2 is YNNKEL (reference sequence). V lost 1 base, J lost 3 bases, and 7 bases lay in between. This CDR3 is CASSQVMGYEQYV. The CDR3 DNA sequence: TGTGCCAGCAGCCAAGTGATGGGCTACGAGCAGTACGTC.

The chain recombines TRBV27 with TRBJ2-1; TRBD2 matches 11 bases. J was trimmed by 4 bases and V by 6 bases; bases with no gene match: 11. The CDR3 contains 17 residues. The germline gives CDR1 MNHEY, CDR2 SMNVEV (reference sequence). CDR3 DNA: TGTGCCAGCAGCACTAGCAAGACTAGCGGGGCATACAATGAGCAGTTCTTC. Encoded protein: CASSTSKTSGAYNEQFF.

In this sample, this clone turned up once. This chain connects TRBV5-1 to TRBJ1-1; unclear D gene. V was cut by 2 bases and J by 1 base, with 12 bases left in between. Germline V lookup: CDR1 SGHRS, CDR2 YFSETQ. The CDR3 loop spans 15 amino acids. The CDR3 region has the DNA TGCGCCAGCAGCTTTTTTCCGGCGGCGAACACTGAAGCTTTCTTT. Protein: CASSFFPAANTEAFF.

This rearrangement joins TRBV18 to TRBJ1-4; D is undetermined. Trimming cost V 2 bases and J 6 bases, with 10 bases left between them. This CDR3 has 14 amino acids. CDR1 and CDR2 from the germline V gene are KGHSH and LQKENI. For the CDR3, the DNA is TGTGCCAGCTCACCAGGGGATCCGCATGAAAAACTGTTTTTT. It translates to CASSPGDPHEKLFF.

CDR3 amino acids: CASSPGPNQPQHF. The CDR3 nucleotides read TGTGCCAGCTCACCGGGACCCAATCAGCCCCAGCATTTT. This chain joins TRBV18 and TRBJ1-5; tentative D call: TRBD1 (5 bases). The germline gives CDR1 KGHSH, CDR2 LQKENI. The CDR3 is made up of 13 amino acids. V was shortened by 3 bases and J by 3 bases, with 6 bases between the two germline ends.

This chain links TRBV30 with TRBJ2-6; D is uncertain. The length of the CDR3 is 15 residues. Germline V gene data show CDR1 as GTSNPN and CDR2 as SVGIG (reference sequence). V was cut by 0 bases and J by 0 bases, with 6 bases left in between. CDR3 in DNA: TGTGCCTGGAGTGTACAGCTCTCTGGGGCCAACGTCCTGACTTTC. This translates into CAWSVQLSGANVLTF.

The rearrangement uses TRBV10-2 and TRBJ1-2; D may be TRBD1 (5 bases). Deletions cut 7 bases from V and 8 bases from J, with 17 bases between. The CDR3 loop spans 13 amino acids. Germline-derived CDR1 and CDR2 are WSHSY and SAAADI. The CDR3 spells CASKETVGGGYTF. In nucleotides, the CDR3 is TGCGCCAGCAAAGAGACAGTTGGAGGAGGCTACACCTTC.

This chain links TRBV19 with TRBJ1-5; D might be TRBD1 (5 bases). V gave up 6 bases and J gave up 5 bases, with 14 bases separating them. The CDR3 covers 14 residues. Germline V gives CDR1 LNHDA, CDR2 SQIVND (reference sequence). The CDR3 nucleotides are TGTGCCAGTAGGGGCAGGGATAATTATCAGCCCCAGCATTTT. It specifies CASRGRDNYQPQHF.

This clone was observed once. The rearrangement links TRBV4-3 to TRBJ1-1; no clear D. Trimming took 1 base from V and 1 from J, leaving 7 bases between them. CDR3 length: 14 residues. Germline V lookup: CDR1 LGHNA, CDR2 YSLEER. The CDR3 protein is CASSQGSANTEAFF. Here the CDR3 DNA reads TGCGCCAGCAGCCAAGGATCAGCGAACACTGAAGCTTTCTTT.

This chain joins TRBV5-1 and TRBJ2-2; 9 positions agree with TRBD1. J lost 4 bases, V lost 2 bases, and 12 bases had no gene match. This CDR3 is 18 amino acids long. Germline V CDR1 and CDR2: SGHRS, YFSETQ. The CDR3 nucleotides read TGCGCCAGCAGCTTCCCCAAGGACAGGGGACGGATCACCGGGGAGCTGTTTTTT. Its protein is CASSFPKDRGRITGELFF.

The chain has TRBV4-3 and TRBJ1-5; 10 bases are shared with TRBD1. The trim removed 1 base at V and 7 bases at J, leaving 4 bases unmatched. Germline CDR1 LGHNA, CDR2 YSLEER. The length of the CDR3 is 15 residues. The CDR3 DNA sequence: TGCGCCAGCAGCCAAGGGGGACAGGGGAACCAGCCCCAGCATTTT. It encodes CASSQGGQGNQPQHF.

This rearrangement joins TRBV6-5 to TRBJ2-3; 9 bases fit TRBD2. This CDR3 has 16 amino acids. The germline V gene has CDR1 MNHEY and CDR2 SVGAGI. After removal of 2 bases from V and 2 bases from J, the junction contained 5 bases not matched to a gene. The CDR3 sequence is CASSYRAGGNTDTQYF. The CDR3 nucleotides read TGTGCCAGCAGTTACAGGGCGGGGGGGAACACAGATACGCAGTATTTT.

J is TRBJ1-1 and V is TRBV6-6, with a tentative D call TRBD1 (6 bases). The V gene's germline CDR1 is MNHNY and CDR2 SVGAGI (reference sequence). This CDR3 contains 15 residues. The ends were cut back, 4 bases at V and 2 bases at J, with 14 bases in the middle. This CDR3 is CASSSPGQSNTEAFF. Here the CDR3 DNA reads TGTGCCAGCAGTTCACCCGGACAGAGTAACACTGAAGCTTTCTTT.